Listed below are T cell receptor beta chains from one sample, sequenced in a study of identical twins. One entry per CDR3 protein results from TCRdb running MiXCR on the 5' RACE reads. The sample contains 400,000 to 500,000 distinct CDR3 sequences, approximately 17% of which appear only once. Sequenced input: naive T cells sorted from blood. The source is a man between 45 and 60 years old in good health. The CDR3 runs from the conserved cysteine through the conserved F or W. D genes are given only for firm matches. Clone size, where shown, is once, few, many, or a class for clones that have expanded.

CASSYLDREETQYF,TGTGCCAGCAGTTACCTCGACAGGGAAGAGACCCAGTACTTC,TRBV6-2/TRBV6-3,many,TRBJ2-5,TRBD1
CASNLVLDNEQFF,TGTGCCAGCAACCTAGTGCTTGACAATGAGCAGTTCTTC,TRBV7-2,few,TRBJ2-1,-
CASSLFWQNQETQYF,TGTGCCAGCAGCTTATTCTGGCAAAACCAAGAGACCCAGTACTTC,TRBV11-2,once,TRBJ2-5,-
CSAQGNEQYF,TGCAGTGCACAGGGTAACGAGCAGTACTTC,TRBV20-1,few,TRBJ2-7,-
CASSLEPFEDTQYF,TGCGCCAGCAGCTTGGAGCCTTTTGAGGATACGCAGTATTTT,TRBV5-1,-,TRBJ2-3,-
CASSLESPSDYQETQYF,TGTGCCAGCAGCTTAGAATCCCCCTCAGACTACCAAGAGACCCAGTACTTC,TRBV7-6,many,TRBJ2-5,-
CASLAQGNGEQYF,TGCGCCAGCCTAGCGCAGGGGAATGGCGAGCAGTACTTC,TRBV10-2,many,TRBJ2-7,-
CASSLGGGARNEQFF,TGTGCCAGCAGTTTAGGGGGGGGGGCCAGGAATGAGCAGTTCTTC,TRBV12-3/TRBV12-4,many,TRBJ2-1,-
CASSHQDSGYTF,TGCGCCAGCAGCCACCAGGACAGTGGCTACACCTTC,TRBV4-3,-,TRBJ1-2,-
CASRDASDTQYF,TGTGCCAGCAGAGACGCTTCAGATACGCAGTATTTT,TRBV12-3/TRBV12-4,-,TRBJ2-3,-